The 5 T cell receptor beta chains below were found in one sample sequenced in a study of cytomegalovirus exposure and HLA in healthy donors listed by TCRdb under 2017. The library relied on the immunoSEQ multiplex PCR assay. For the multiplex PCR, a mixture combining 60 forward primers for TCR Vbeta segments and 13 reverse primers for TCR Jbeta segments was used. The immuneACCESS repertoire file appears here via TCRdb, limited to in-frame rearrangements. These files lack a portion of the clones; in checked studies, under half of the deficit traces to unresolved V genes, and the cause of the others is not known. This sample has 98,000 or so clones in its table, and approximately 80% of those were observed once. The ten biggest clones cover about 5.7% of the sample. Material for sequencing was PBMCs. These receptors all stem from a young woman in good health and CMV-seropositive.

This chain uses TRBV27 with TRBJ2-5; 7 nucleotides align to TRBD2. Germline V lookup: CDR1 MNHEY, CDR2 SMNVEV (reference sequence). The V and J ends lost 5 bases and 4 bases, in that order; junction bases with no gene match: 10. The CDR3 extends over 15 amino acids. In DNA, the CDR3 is TGTGCCAGCAGTCCATTTGCGGGAGTGGCAGAGACCCAGTACTTC. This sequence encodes CASSPFAGVAETQYF.

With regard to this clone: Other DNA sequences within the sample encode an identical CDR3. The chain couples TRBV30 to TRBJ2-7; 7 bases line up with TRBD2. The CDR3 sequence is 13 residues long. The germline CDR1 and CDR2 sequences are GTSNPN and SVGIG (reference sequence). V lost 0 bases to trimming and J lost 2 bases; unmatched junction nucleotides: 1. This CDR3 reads CAWSVAGPYEQYF. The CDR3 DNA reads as TGTGCCTGGAGTGTAGCGGGGCCCTACGAGCAGTACTTC. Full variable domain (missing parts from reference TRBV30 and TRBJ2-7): SQTIHQWPATLVQPVGSPLSLECTVEGTSNPNLYWYRQAAGRGLQLLFYSVGIGQISSEVPQNLSASRPQDRQFILSSKKLLLSDSGFYLCAWSVAGPYEQYFGPGTRLTVT.

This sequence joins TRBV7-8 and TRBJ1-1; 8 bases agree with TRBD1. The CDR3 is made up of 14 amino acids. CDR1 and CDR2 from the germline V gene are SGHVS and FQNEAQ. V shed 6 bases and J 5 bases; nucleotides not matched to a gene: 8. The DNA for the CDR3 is TGTGCCAGCAGGCAGACAGGGGACGGGACTGAAGCTTTCTTT. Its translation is CASRQTGDGTEAFF.

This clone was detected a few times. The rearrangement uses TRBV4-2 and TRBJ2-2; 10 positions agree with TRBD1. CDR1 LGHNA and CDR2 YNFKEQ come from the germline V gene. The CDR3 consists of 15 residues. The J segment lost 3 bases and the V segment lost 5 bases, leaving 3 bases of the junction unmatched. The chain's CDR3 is CASSYGQGDTGELFF. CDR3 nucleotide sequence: TGTGCCAGCAGCTACGGACAGGGGGACACCGGGGAGCTGTTTTTT.

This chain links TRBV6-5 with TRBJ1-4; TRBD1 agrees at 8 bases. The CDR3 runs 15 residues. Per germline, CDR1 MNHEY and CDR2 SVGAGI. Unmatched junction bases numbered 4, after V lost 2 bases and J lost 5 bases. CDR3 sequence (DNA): TGTGCCAGCAGTTACGGACAGGGCGGGAATGAAAAACTGTTTTTT. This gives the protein CASSYGQGGNEKLFF.